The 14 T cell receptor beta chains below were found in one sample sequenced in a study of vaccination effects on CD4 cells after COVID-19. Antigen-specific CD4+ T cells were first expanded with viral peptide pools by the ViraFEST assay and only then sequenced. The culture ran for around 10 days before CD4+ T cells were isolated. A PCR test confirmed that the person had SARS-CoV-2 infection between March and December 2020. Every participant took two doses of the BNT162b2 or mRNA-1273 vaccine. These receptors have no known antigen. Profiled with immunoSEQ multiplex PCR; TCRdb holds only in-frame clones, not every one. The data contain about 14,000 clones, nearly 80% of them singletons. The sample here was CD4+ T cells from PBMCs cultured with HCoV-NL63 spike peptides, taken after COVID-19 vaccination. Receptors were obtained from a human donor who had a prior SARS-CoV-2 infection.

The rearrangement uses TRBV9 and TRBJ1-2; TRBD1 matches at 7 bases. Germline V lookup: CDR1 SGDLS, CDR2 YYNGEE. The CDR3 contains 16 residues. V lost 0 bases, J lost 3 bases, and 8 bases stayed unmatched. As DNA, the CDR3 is TGTGCCAGCAGCGTAGAGTCAGGGGGTTATCACTATGGCTACACCTTC. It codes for CASSVESGGYHYGYTF.

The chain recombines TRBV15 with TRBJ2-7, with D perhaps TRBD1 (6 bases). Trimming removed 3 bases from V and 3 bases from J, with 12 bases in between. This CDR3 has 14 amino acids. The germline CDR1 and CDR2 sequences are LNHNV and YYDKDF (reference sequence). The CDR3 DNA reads TGTGCCACCAGCAGGGAAAGGGGGAACTACGAGCAGTACTTC. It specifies CATSRERGNYEQYF.

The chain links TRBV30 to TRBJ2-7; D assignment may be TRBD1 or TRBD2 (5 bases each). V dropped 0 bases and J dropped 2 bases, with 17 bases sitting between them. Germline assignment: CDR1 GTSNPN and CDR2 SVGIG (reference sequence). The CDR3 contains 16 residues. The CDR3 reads CAWSVVFGGFTYEQYF. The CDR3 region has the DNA TGTGCCTGGAGTGTAGTTTTTGGGGGATTCACCTACGAGCAGTACTTC.

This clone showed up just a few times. CDR3 sequence (DNA): TGCGCCAGCAGTCGATGGGACGGACAAGAGACCCAGTACTTC. Encoded protein: CASSRWDGQETQYF. The rearrangement uses TRBV5-1 and TRBJ2-5, with D perhaps assigned TRBD1 or TRBD2 (5 bases each). The CDR3 contains 14 residues. The germline gives CDR1 SGHRS, CDR2 YFSETQ. Deletions cut 5 bases from V and 2 bases from J, with 13 bases between.

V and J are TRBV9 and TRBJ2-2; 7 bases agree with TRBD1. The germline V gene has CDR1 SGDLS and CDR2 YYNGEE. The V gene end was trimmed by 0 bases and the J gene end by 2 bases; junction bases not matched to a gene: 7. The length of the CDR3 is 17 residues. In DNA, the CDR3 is TGTGCCAGCAGCGTAGCTCCGGCAGGGGGAAACACCGGGGAGCTGTTTTTT. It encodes CASSVAPAGGNTGELFF.

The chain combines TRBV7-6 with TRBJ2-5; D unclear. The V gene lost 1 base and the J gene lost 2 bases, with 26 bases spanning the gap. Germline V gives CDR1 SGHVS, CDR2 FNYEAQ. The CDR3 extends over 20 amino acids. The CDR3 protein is CASSLVPLSPGGIPQETQYF. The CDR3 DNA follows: TGTGCCAGCAGCTTAGTACCCCTATCGCCGGGTGGTATCCCTCAAGAGACCCAGTACTTC. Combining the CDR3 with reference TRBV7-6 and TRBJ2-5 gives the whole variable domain GAGVSQSPRYKVTKRGQDVALRCDPISGHVSLYWYRQALGQGPEFLTYFNYEAQQDKSGLPNDRFSAERPEGSISTLTIQRTEQRDSAMYRCASSLVPLSPGGIPQETQYFGPGTRLLVL.

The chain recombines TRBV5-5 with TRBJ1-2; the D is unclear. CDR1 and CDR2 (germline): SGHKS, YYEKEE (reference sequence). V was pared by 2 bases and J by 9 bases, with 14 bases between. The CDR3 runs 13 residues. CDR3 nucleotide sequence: TGTGCCAGCAGCTTTGGGGAGAGCTTCAGCTACACCTTC. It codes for CASSFGESFSYTF.

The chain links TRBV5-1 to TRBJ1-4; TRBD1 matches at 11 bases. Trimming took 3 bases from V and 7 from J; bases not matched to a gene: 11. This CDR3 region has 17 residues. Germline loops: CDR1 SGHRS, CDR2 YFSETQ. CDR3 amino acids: CASSSRTGGAGIEKLFF. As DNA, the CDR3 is TGCGCCAGCAGCTCCCGGACAGGGGGCGCCGGGATTGAAAAACTGTTTTTT.

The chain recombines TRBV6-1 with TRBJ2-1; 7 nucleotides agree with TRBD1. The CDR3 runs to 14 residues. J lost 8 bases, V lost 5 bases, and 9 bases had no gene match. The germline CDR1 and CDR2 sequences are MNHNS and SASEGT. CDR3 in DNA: TGTGCCAGCAGTACTGTCGACAGGGTGGATGAGCAGTTCTTC. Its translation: CASSTVDRVDEQFF.

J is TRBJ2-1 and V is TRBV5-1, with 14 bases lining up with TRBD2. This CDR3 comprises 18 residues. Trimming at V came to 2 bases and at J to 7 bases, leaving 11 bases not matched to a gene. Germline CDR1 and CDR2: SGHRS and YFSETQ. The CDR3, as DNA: TGCGCCAGCAGCTTTAAAAGACTAGCGGGAGGGGATATTAATGAGCAGTTCTTC. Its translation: CASSFKRLAGGDINEQFF.

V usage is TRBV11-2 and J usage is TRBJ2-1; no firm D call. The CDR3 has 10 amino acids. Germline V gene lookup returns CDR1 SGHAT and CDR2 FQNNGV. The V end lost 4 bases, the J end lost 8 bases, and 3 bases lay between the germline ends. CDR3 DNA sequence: TGTGCCAGCAGCTGGGATGAGCAGTTCTTC. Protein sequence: CASSWDEQFF.

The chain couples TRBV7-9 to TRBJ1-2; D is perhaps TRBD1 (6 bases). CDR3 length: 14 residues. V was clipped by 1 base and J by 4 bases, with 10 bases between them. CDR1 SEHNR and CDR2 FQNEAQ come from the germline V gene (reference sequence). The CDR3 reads CASSLGMDSYGYTF. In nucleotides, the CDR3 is TGTGCCAGCAGCTTAGGGATGGACAGCTATGGCTACACCTTC. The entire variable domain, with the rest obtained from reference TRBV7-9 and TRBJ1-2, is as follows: DTGVSQNPRHKITKRGQNVTFRCDPISEHNRLYWYRQTLGQGPEFLTYFQNEAQLEKSRLLSDRFSAERPKGSFSTLEIQRTEQGDSAMYLCASSLGMDSYGYTFGSGTRLTVV.

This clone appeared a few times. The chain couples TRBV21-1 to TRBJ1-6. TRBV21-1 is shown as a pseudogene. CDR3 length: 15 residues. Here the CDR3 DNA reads TGTGCCAGCAGCAAAGAAACCTGGGGTAATTCACCCCTCCACTTT. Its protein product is CASSKETWGNSPLHF.

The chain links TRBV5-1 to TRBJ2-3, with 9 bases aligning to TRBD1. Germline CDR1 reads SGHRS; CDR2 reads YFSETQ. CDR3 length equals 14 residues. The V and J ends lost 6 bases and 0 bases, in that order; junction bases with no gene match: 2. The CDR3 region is CASKGQGSTDTQYF. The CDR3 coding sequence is TGCGCCAGCAAAGGACAGGGGAGCACAGATACGCAGTATTTT.